This record covers a single T cell receptor beta chain. This clone showed up just once. What antigen it recognizes has not been identified. Per-base quality was not reported, and no clone a single base away is much larger than it. These data belong to a study of blood T cell repertoires in COVID-19 (dated by TCRdb to between 2020 and 2021). Background on the whole study: Samples covering the acute and convalescent phases of COVID-19 were provided by collaborators in the United States, Italy and Spain. The prospective study material was composed of cDNA or gDNA derived from T cells, B-cell-depleted T cells, or PBMCs. Subjects who had been exposed to COVID-19, were actively infected with it, or had recovered from it provided the deeply sampled blood TCRbeta repertoires that made up the dataset. The repertoires were released in a freely available public database intended as a resource for research on the immune response to SARS-CoV-2. Samples came from the ongoing ImmuneRACE study (first 160 participants) plus 1,254 subjects from 6 global collaborators. A de-identified subject ID, COVID-19 status, age in years and sex were almost always included in the sample metadata. HLA class I and class II types, where available, came from metadata supplied by the sample provider rather than from assay-based typing.

Collaborating institutions collected whole blood in K2EDTA tubes following their own protocols. For TCRbeta analysis, collaborators shipped samples as frozen whole blood, isolated PBMCs, or DNA extracted from either of those sample types. TCRbeta CDR3 regions were amplified from genomic DNA by means of the immunoSEQ Assay, a bias-controlled multiplex PCR. Per the source publication's procedure: The number of nucleated cells in each sample was estimated by amplification of reference gene primers within the assay. To quantify the absolute abundance of each unique TCRbeta CDR3 rearrangement, sequence reads were collapsed and filtered. Productive Simpson clonality was computed per sample as the square root of Simpson's diversity index over productive rearrangements. In TCRdb, the immuneACCESS table is reduced to in-frame sequences with V and J assigned. These tables do not hold every clone; where another copy was compared, an unresolved V gene accounts for under half, and the others remain unexplained. V and J calls and clone size are those listed in that table; D and trimming were worked out from the DNA. This sample is represented by 60,000 to 75,000 clones; approximately 79% of them were singletons. Of the sample, about 5.5% is held by the ten largest clones.

Overall results and qualifications from the work: The quantity of clinical and demographic metadata differed by source and by participant and was supplied without curation.

From the cysteine up to the phenylalanine, the CDR3 has a length of 14 residues. The entry retains the CDR3 DNA only, 42 bases that are in frame from base 1. CDR1 and CDR2, looked up from the germline V gene, are KGHSH and LQKENI. Trimmed from V: 6 bases; trimmed from J: 4 bases; junction bases lacking a gene match: 8. This sequence originates from a woman in her 70s with acute or convalescent COVID-19. The rearranged segments are TRBV18 and TRBJ2-5, with 7 bases matching TRBD1. Material: peripheral blood. The CDR3 sequence is CASSPTGTVETQYF. The nucleotide sequence reads as follows: TGTGCCAGCTCGCCGACAGGGACAGTAGAGACCCAGTACTTC.